This T cell receptor (beta chain) stems from a study of CD4 T cells in relation to SARS-CoV-2 and coronaviruses. Germline V gene data show CDR1 as SGHAT and CDR2 as FQNNGV. Unmatched junction bases numbered 14, after V lost 5 bases and J lost 9 bases. The CDR3 contains 17 residues. This table comes from immunoSEQ multiplex PCR, and its TCRdb copy is limited to in-frame clones, with some not included. The repertoire has 58,000 or so clones, under 95% of them found once; the top ten carry approximately 0.4%. The TCR sequence derives from an adult with COVID-19. This rearrangement joins TRBV11-2 to TRBJ2-4; 12 bases line up with TRBD2. The sample was naive CD4+ T cells from PBMCs. Subset defined: naive CD4+ T cells isolated by negative enrichment. Written as DNA, the CDR3 is TGTGCCAGCAGCCTAGGGGGGACTAGCGGGCCGAGGAGCATTCAGTACTTC. Translated, it gives CASSLGGTSGPRSIQYF.